The 2 T cell receptor beta chains below were found in one sample sequenced in a study of early T cells in non-severe SARS-CoV-2 infection. One entry per CDR3 protein, called by TCRdb with MiXCR from the 5' RACE reads. The sample contains 75,000 to 90,000 distinct CDR3 sequences, just under 15% of which appear only once. Sequencing was performed on whole blood. The receptors shown here come from an adult who was a healthcare worker with PCR-confirmed SARS-CoV-2 infection or an uninfected control (not recorded which).

This clonotype has only a few counts. The rearrangement uses TRBV3-1 and TRBJ2-5; 7 bases match TRBD2. The CDR3 sequence is 14 residues long. The germline V gene encodes CDR1 LGHDT and CDR2 YNNKEL (reference sequence). J gave up 2 bases and V 4 bases, and 4 bases lay outside the gene matches. As DNA, the CDR3 is TGTGCCAGCAGCCCCCGGGACTATCAAGAGACCCAGTACTTC. This translates into CASSPRDYQETQYF.

The V call is TRBV4-2, the J call TRBJ2-3; D gene uncertain. V lost 2 bases to trimming and J lost 0 bases, with 3 bases between them. The length of the CDR3 is 13 residues. Per the germline V gene, CDR1 is LGHNA and CDR2 is YNFKEQ. CDR3 protein: CASSQTSTDTQYF. Here the CDR3 DNA reads TGTGCCAGCAGCCAAACTAGCACAGATACGCAGTATTTT.